This entry concerns a single T cell receptor beta chain. This sample was taken from a study of blood T cells in healthy people across ages. Germline CDR1 SGHTA, CDR2 FQGNSA. This CDR3 is built from 16 residues. Trimming took off 5 bases at V and 2 bases at J, with 18 bases between the two ends. The authors ran a second PCR of about 6 to 12 cycles using a sample-barcoded 5' primer and a J-beta primer mix. TCRdb independently ran MiXCR on the 5' RACE reads; one entry per CDR3 protein. The sample lists about 640,000 distinct CDR3 sequences; under 70% were seen once. The TCR comes from a man aged 55-75 years in good health. The chain uses TRBV7-2 and TRBJ2-5; D not certain. Source material: blood. The CDR3 loop reads CASSAPLSARQETQYF. The CDR3 DNA sequence: TGTGCCAGCAGCGCCCCCTTGTCGGCTAGACAAGAGACCCAGTACTTC.